A selection of T cell receptor beta chains follows, all from one sample in a study of blood T cell repertoires in COVID-19. Clones were read by immunoSEQ multiplex PCR, and TCRdb kept only the in-frame ones, dropping some. The data hold 240,000 or so clones, with 75% to 90% observed a single time. The sample comprised PBMCs or T cells enriched from blood (not recorded which). These receptors all come from a man aged 35 to 55 who had recovered from COVID-19. Each CDR3 is given with its conserved first and last residue. The D gene is left open where the match is weak. Rows give clone size only sometimes, using once, few, many, or a class for an expanded clone.

d_gene,j_gene,abundance,v_gene,CDR3nt,CDR3aa
.,TRBJ1-2,.,TRBV19,TGTGCCAGTAGTATCGTGGACACCTATGGCTACACCTTC,CASSIVDTYGYTF
TRBD2,TRBJ2-1,.,TRBV27,TGTGCCAGCAGTTTATATAGCGGGAGCTCCTACAATGAGCAGTTCTTC,CASSLYSGSSYNEQFF
TRBD2,TRBJ2-3,.,TRBV2,TGTGCCAGCAAAAAGCGGGGGGATAGCACAGATACGCAGTATTTT,CASKKRGDSTDTQYF
TRBD1,TRBJ2-1,.,TRBV29-1,TGCAGTGTTCGGACAGGGGCGGTGTATGAGCAGTTCTTC,CSVRTGAVYEQFF
.,TRBJ1-5,.,TRBV6-2/TRBV6-3,TGTGCCAGCAGTTACGTCGTCGCAGGGTCCCAGCCCCAGCATTTT,CASSYVVAGSQPQHF
.,TRBJ1-3,.,TRBV27,TGTGCCAGCAGTTTGATGGGGGGTGCTGGAAACACCATATATTTT,CASSLMGGAGNTIYF
.,TRBJ2-7,.,TRBV7-2,TGTGCCAGCAGCACGGAGGCGGCTTCCTCCTACGAGCAGTACTTC,CASSTEAASSYEQYF
.,TRBJ1-6,.,TRBV28,TGTGCCAGCAACAGCGATCGAAGGACAGATGATAATTCACCCCTCCACTTT,CASNSDRRTDDNSPLHF
.,TRBJ2-3,.,TRBV10-3,TGTGCCATCAGTGAGTTGGTAGCGGAAACTAGCACAGATACGCAGTATTTT,CAISELVAETSTDTQYF
.,TRBJ1-4,.,TRBV5-4,TGTGCCAGCAGCCACCGCGGTAATGAAAAACTGTTTTTT,CASSHRGNEKLFF
TRBD1,TRBJ1-4,.,TRBV5-1,TGCGCCAGCAGCCACGGTGGACAGGGACTAACTAATGAAAAACTGTTTTTT,CASSHGGQGLTNEKLFF
TRBD1,TRBJ2-1,.,TRBV24-1,TGTGCCACCGAAAACAGGGGTACCTTCAATGAGCAGTTCTTC,CATENRGTFNEQFF
TRBD1,TRBJ2-7,.,TRBV7-6,TGTGCCAGCAGCTCCGGACAGGTACCTACCTACGAGCAGTACTTC,CASSSGQVPTYEQYF
TRBD1,TRBJ2-7,once,TRBV18,TGTGCCAGCTCGCTCGGACAGGGAGTGGCCTACGAGCAGTACTTC,CASSLGQGVAYEQYF
.,TRBJ2-7,.,TRBV18,TGTGCCAGCTCACCACCCGCGTCTATCCCTCCCTACGAGCAGTACTTC,CASSPPASIPPYEQYF
.,TRBJ2-1,.,TRBV9,TGTGCCAGCAGCGTAGAGAGGGGGGGCGGAAGCTCCTACAATGAGCAGTTCTTC,CASSVERGGGSSYNEQFF
TRBD2,TRBJ2-1,.,TRBV3-1/TRBV3-2,TGTGCCAGCAGCCAAGAGGGAAATCTAGCGGGAGTGGGAAATGAGCAGTTCTTC,CASSQEGNLAGVGNEQFF
.,TRBJ2-2,.,TRBV6-5,TGCGTAGCGTCTTCCACCACCGGGGAGCTGTTTTTT,CVASSTTGELFF
TRBD2,TRBJ2-1,.,TRBV5-1,TGCGCCAGCAGCTTGACGGGAGGGAACTCCTACAATGAGCAGTTCTTC,CASSLTGGNSYNEQFF
.,TRBJ2-7,.,TRBV5-5,TGTGCCAGCAGCTTCTCTAGCTACGAGCAGTACTTC,CASSFSSYEQYF
TRBD1,TRBJ2-7,.,TRBV7-8,TGTGCCAGCAGCTTAGCAGGTAGAGTCGTCCAGGGGGCTGGGTACGAGCAGTACTTC,CASSLAGRVVQGAGYEQYF
.,TRBJ1-2,.,TRBV7-2,TGTGCCAGCAGCCCCTCGGGCTATGGCTACACCTTC,CASSPSGYGYTF
.,TRBJ2-3,.,TRBV6-2/TRBV6-3,TGTGCCAGCAGTCAGGGGACGGGTCCTAGCACAGATACGCAGTATTTT,CASSQGTGPSTDTQYF
.,TRBJ1-1,.,TRBV3-1/TRBV3-2,TGTGCCAGCAGCGTGCAGGGCCTTCTCACTGAAGCTTTCTTT,CASSVQGLLTEAFF
.,TRBJ2-7,.,TRBV6-5,TGTGCCAGCAGCCTTGAATTAGGGGGCTACGAGCAGTACTTC,CASSLELGGYEQYF
TRBD1,TRBJ1-1,once,TRBV10-3,TGTGCCATCAGTTCGGGACAGGGGGCGCGGCACACTGAAGCTTTCTTT,CAISSGQGARHTEAFF
TRBD1,TRBJ2-7,few,TRBV27,TGTGCCAGCAGTTTGTCAGGGGGCAGGTACGAGCAGTACTTC,CASSLSGGRYEQYF
.,TRBJ1-1,.,TRBV21-1,TGTGCCAGCAGCAAGGGGACACGTGGGATCATGAACACTGAAGCTTTCTTT,CASSKGTRGIMNTEAFF
.,TRBJ2-2,.,TRBV7-9,TGTGCCAGCAGCTTAGGTTCTCCGAACACCGGGGAGCTGTTTTTT,CASSLGSPNTGELFF
.,TRBJ1-2,.,TRBV3-1/TRBV3-2,TGTGCCAGCAGCCAAACATCTAACTATGGCTACACCTTC,CASSQTSNYGYTF
.,TRBJ2-5,once,TRBV6-5,TGTGCCAGCGGGCGGACTGGTGTTTGGGAGACCCAGTACTTC,CASGRTGVWETQYF
.,TRBJ2-5,.,TRBV29-1,TGCAGCGTTAACGGGGGACTGGGGGGAGAGACCCAGTACTTC,CSVNGGLGGETQYF
TRBD2,TRBJ2-1,.,TRBV6-2/TRBV6-3,TGTGCCAGCAGTTCGGGTATAGCGGGAGCTGGGAAGTTCTTC,CASSSGIAGAGKFF
TRBD1,TRBJ1-5,once,TRBV28,TGTGCCAGCAGTCCCCAGGGGGCCGACAGGGCCTTCAATCAGCCCCAGCATTTT,CASSPQGADRAFNQPQHF
TRBD2,TRBJ2-3,.,TRBV10-3,TGTGCCATCGGGATAGCGGGAGCGGTGTCAGATACGCAGTATTTT,CAIGIAGAVSDTQYF
TRBD2,TRBJ2-1,.,TRBV5-1,TGCGCCAGCAGCTTGGCCGGGGTAGCGGGAGGGAGCCGGGTTGATGAGCAGTTCTTC,CASSLAGVAGGSRVDEQFF
.,TRBJ1-2,.,TRBV7-3,TGTGCCAGCAGCTTAGACGGCAGGCGCTATGGCTACACCTTC,CASSLDGRRYGYTF
.,TRBJ2-2,once,TRBV4-3,TGCGCCAGCAGCCAAATCAAGCCAAACAGGGTTCCCGGGGAGCTGTTTTTT,CASSQIKPNRVPGELFF
.,TRBJ2-7,.,TRBV12-3/TRBV12-4,TGTGCCAGCAGTTTCTGGGGAGACTACGAGCAGTACTTC,CASSFWGDYEQYF
TRBD2,TRBJ2-1,.,TRBV5-1,TGCGCCAGCAGCCCGGGGGCACTGCGTAGCGGGGGGGCCTCCTACAATGAGCAGTTCTTC,CASSPGALRSGGASYNEQFF